This TCR beta chain was found in a study of blood T cell repertoires in COVID-19. Study context: COVID-19 samples collected from the United States, Italy and Spain covered acute and convalescent phases.

Original data processing: How many nucleated cells were present was estimated from reference gene primer amplification. Clones were read by immunoSEQ multiplex PCR, and TCRdb kept only the in-frame ones, dropping some. V, J and clone size were drawn from that table, and D and trimming were deduced from the DNA. The data show roughly 200,000 clones, with 89% seen just once and approximately 6.7% held by the top ten. Germline lookup yields CDR1 KGHSH and CDR2 LQKENI. This CDR3 is built from 15 residues. V lost 4 bases and J lost 0, with 10 bases in between. The genes are TRBV18 and TRBJ1-3; D is unresolved. This receptor was obtained from a man aged 40-49 years with acute or convalescent COVID-19. Sample: peripheral blood. The CDR3 loop reads CASSQEVGSGNTIYF. For the CDR3, the DNA is TGTGCCAGCTCACAGGAGGTCGGCTCTGGAAACACCATATATTTT.